Only a few counts were recorded for the clone carrying this T cell receptor beta chain. The antigen is undetermined. Sequencing was performed with immunoSEQ multiplex PCR; in TCRdb, only in-frame clones are kept and a portion is missing. The sample holds about 76,000 clones, 85% seen once. This sample is part of a study of OX40 agonist ivuxolimab in advanced cancers. Study-level results: What antigens the expanded peripheral T cells recognized was never established.

The CDR3 covers 12 residues. The V end was cut by 0 bases, the J end by 6 bases, with 6 bases between. CDR1 SGHRS and CDR2 YFSETQ come from the germline V gene. The receptor comes from an adult with an advanced solid tumor such as melanoma, head and neck, liver or kidney cancer. The V call is TRBV5-1, the J call TRBJ1-1; the D is unclear. The specimen was CD4+ or CD8+ T cells sorted from blood, collected in a trial of the OX40 agonist ivuxolimab. The CDR3 loop reads CASSLESSEAFF. In nucleotides, the CDR3 is TGCGCCAGCAGCTTGGAGAGTTCTGAAGCTTTCTTT.